Following are 7 T cell receptor beta chains from one sample sequenced in a study of T cells in Graves' hyperthyroidism and ophthalmopathy (dated by TCRdb to between 2018 and 2020). Receptors were amplified or captured by multiplex PCR. The run used an Illumina HiSeq 2000. The TCR beta CDR3 regions were amplified from the RNA transcripts. For the first round of RT-PCR on the TCR CDR3, the HTBI primer set was used together with the Qiagen OneStep RT-PCR kit. TCRdb reprocessing: public reads trimmed at Q25 with fastp, clones called with MiXCR, in-frame beta chains kept. Each entry is one CDR3 protein sequence, shown with its most common DNA and genes. This sample has hundreds of thousands of distinct CDR3 sequences in its table, and approximately 15% of those were observed once. Jointly, the top ten make up roughly 13% of the sample. Sequenced sample: blood. The origin of the receptors is a man in his late teens or twenties with Graves' ophthalmopathy.

This chain uses TRBV5-1 with TRBJ2-1; possible D gene TRBD2, 5 bases. The CDR3 sequence is 12 residues long. Germline lookup yields CDR1 SGHRS and CDR2 YFSETQ. Trimming stripped 4 bases from V and 10 bases from J, with 12 bases between. CDR3 nucleotide sequence: TGCGCCAGCAGCCAAGCCGGGATCGAGCAGTTCTTC. It encodes CASSQAGIEQFF.

This clonotype appeared many times. This sequence joins TRBV10-3 and TRBJ1-2, with 8 bases aligning to TRBD1. The CDR3 contains 13 residues. J was trimmed by 3 bases and V by 10 bases; bases with no gene match: 7. Germline CDR1 and CDR2: ENHRY and SYGVKD. CDR3 nucleotide sequence: TGTGCCACAGAAACAGGGGGGGACTATGGCTACACCTTC. This translates into CATETGGDYGYTF.

Ten or more counts support this clonotype. The gene calls are TRBV27 and TRBJ2-7; D possibly uses TRBD1 or TRBD2 (5 bases each). Germline loops: CDR1 MNHEY, CDR2 SMNVEV (reference sequence). Trimming left V 5 bases short and J 6 bases short, with 14 bases between. The CDR3 covers 13 residues. The CDR3 nucleotides read TGTGCCAGCAGTCCCGCCGGGACCCCCGAGCAGTACTTC. It encodes CASSPAGTPEQYF.

This clonotype was detected ten times or more. The gene calls are TRBV28 and TRBJ1-5; unclear D gene. CDR1 and CDR2 (germline): MDHEN, SYDVKM. V dropped 4 bases and J dropped 3 bases, with 7 bases sitting between them. CDR3 length equals 13 residues. DNA for the CDR3: TGTGCCAGCAGTTACAACTTCAATCAGCCCCAGCATTTT. This codes for CASSYNFNQPQHF.

This clonotype was detected only a few times. This chain connects TRBV24-1 to TRBJ2-5, with D tentatively TRBD2 (6 bases). The CDR3 is 14 amino acids. V was pared by 11 bases and J by 4 bases, with 19 bases between. The germline V gene encodes CDR1 KGHDR and CDR2 SFDVKD. The CDR3 loop reads CANRGMGPGETQYF. CDR3 coding DNA: TGTGCCAACCGGGGGATGGGTCCTGGAGAGACCCAGTACTTC.

This clonotype was detected ten times or more. The chain couples TRBV30 to TRBJ2-1; D remains unclear. Germline lookup yields CDR1 GTSNPN and CDR2 SVGIG (reference sequence). The CDR3 length is 15 residues. Trimming cost V 5 bases and J 3 bases, with 17 bases left between them. The CDR3 loop is CAWARPRADYNEQFF. The CDR3 DNA sequence: TGTGCCTGGGCCCGTCCCAGAGCTGACTACAATGAGCAGTTCTTC.

The sample holds many counts of this clonotype. The rearrangement links TRBV6-4 to TRBJ2-1, with D possibly matching TRBD1 (6 bases). CDR3 length equals 13 residues. Germline CDR1 and CDR2: MRHNA and SNTAGT. Between the trimmed V and J ends, which lost 3 bases and 8 bases, there was a span of 11 bases. CDR3 sequence: CASSEGDKDEQFF. Here the CDR3 DNA reads TGTGCCAGCAGTGAGGGGGACAAAGATGAGCAGTTCTTC.